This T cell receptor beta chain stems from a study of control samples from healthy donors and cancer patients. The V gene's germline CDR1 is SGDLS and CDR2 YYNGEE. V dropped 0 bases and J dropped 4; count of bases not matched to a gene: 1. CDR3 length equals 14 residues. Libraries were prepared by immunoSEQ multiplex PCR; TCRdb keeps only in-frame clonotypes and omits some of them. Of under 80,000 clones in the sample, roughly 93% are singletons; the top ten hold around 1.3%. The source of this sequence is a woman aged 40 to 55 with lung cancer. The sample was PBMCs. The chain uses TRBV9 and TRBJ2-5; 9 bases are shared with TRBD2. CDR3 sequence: CASSVGAGGETQYF. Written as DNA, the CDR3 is TGTGCCAGCAGCGTAGGAGCGGGGGGAGAGACCCAGTACTTC.